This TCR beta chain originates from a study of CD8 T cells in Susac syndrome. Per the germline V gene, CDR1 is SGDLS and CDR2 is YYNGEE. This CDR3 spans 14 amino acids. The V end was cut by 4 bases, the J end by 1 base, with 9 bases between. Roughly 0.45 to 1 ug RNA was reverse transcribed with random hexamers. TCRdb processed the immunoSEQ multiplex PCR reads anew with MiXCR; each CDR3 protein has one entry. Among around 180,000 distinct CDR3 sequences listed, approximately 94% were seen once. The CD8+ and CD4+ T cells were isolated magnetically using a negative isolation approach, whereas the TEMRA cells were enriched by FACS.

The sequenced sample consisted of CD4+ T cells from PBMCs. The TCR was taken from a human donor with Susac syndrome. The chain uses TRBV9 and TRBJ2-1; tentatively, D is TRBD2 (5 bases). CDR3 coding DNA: TGTGCCAGCAGCCCTCGACTATCCTACAATGAGCAGTTCTTC. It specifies CASSPRLSYNEQFF. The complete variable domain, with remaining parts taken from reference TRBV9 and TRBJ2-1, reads DSGVTQTPKHLITATGQRVTLRCSPRSGDLSVYWYQQSLDQGLQFLIQYYNGEERAKGNILERFSAQQFPDLHSELNLSSLELGDSALYFCASSPRLSYNEQFFGPGTRLTVL.